The clone carrying this T cell receptor beta chain appeared a few times. The data belong to a study of cytomegalovirus exposure and HLA in healthy donors. Study context: Among 150 million to 200 million T cells, an earlier analysis found roughly 110 million unique TCR beta sequences.

The PCR was carried out with 60 Vbeta primers and 13 Jbeta primers. Sequenced by immunoSEQ multiplex PCR; TCRdb stores in-frame clones only, minus some. The sample lists tens of thousands of clones; roughly 80% were seen once. Trimming removed 4 bases from V and 4 bases from J; junction bases left unmatched: 8. The CDR3 is made up of 16 amino acids. Germline CDR1 reads MNHEY; CDR2 reads SVGAGI. This clonotype was obtained from a woman in her thirties in good health and CMV-seronegative. Sequencing was performed on PBMCs. The chain recombines TRBV6-5 with TRBJ2-2; 8 nucleotides line up with TRBD2. In nucleotides, the CDR3 is TGTGCCAGCAGTTCCTTAGCGGGGCGCGGCACCGGGGAGCTGTTTTTT. This codes for CASSSLAGRGTGELFF.